This T cell receptor beta chain was captured by sequencing in a study of T cells expressing NK-cell markers (dated by TCRdb to the early 2020s). At the level of the whole study: Fewer than ten donors provided sorted CD3+CD56+NKG2C+, CD3+CD56+NKG2C- and CD3+CD56-NKG2C+ T-cell subsets, whose TCR beta-chain repertoires were profiled. Seven of the eight sequenced donors were HCMV-seropositive and one was HCMV-seronegative. Randomly selected healthy volunteers, three men and five women, were used as the eight sequenced donors. Illumina HiSeq 2000/2500, MiSeq or NextSeq was used to sequence libraries as 2 x 150 bp reads. Overall results and qualifications from the work: In 5 to 7 donors, the dominant CD3+CD56+NKG2C+ clonotypes ranked among the top 10 CD8+ clonotypes, making up about 1.0-7.5% of CD8+ T cells. Those dominant clonotypes were again the most abundant among CD3+CD56-NKG2C+ cells in a handful of donors, at about 25-65%. It remained unclear whether the expanded NKG2C-expressing T cell clones were specific for HCMV antigens.

A note on this clonotype: Its cognate antigen has yet to be identified.

The listed sequencing device is Illumina HiSeq 2000. TCR beta cDNA libraries were made by 5'RACE template switching that added a universal primer site and unique molecular identifiers. cDNA synthesis was primed from the TCR beta constant segment and was followed by two successive PCR amplification steps. As for how the authors treated the data: MIGEC was used to demultiplex reads and group reads by UMI, and MiTCR was used to assemble and quantify clonotypes. To exclude erroneous sequences, only TCR cDNA sequences supported by at least two reads were retained. The tcR package was used for downstream repertoire analysis, with clonotypes matched between fractions based on CDR3 nucleotide sequence plus V segment. VDJmatch was used to annotate antigen specificity against VDJdb, with one amino acid substitution in CDR3 allowed. Based on TCRdb reprocessing of the reads, there is one entry per CDR3 protein sequence, and DNA is missing. In this record, the V and J calls reflect TCRdb's handling and not the investigators' own analysis. The sample table gives about 460,000 distinct CDR3 sequences. The top ten hold roughly 1.4% of the sample.

To determine HCMV serostatus, a commercial ELISA kit was used to detect HCMV-specific IgG in serum. Ficoll density gradient centrifugation was used to isolate peripheral blood mononuclear cells from blood. Its CDR3 holds 15 amino acids, cysteine through phenylalanine. No DNA has been recorded. The germline V gene sets CDR1 to MDHEN and CDR2 to SYDVKM. Sequencing used blood T cells: a sorted CD56 or NKG2C T cell subset, CD4+ or CD8+ T cells, or bulk PBMC T cells (not recorded which). The chain joins TRBV28 to TRBJ2-3; with no DNA, the TCRdb D assignment of TRBD1 cannot be verified. The receptor comes from a woman in her fifties or sixties in good health. Donor details come from another sample of the same person, matched by shared clones. CDR3 sequence: CASRPYSTGPDTQYF.